This T cell receptor beta chain is drawn from a study of CD8 T cells in ankylosing spondylitis. Broader study findings: Disease-linked clones reportedly showed significant enrichment in matched ankylosing spondylitis synovial fluid. Ankylosing spondylitis blood appeared to carry a characteristic TCR beta motif of roughly eight highly homologous variants. Some of the motif variants had earlier been found in reactive arthritis patients' fluid and blood.

The V and J ends lost 4 bases and 11 bases respectively, with 14 bases between them. CDR3 length: 11 residues. Germline CDR1 and CDR2: GTSNPN and SVGIG (reference sequence). This clonotype was seen a few times. Its specificity is not known. By quantitative 5'-RACE with molecular barcodes, the TCR beta libraries were made. In TCRdb, the 5' RACE reads were re-called with MiXCR into one record per CDR3 protein. The data contain 700,000 to 850,000 distinct CDR3 sequences, around 11% of them singletons. The clonotype was recovered from a male donor with ankylosing spondylitis. The V gene is TRBV30, the J gene TRBJ1-1; D is ambiguous. The sequenced sample consisted of blood, either unsorted or a sorted T cell fraction (not recorded which). The CDR3 DNA reads as TGTGCCTGGACGGGATTGGTGGGGGCTTTCTTT. Its translation is CAWTGLVGAFF. The whole variable domain, filled in from reference TRBV30 and TRBJ1-1, reads SQTIHQWPATLVQPVGSPLSLECTVEGTSNPNLYWYRQAAGRGLQLLFYSVGIGQISSEVPQNLSASRPQDRQFILSSKKLLLSDSGFYLCAWTGLVGAFFGQGTRLTVV.